The 5 T cell receptor beta chains below all came from one sample that was sequenced in a study of blood T cell repertoires in COVID-19. Clones were sequenced by immunoSEQ multiplex PCR, and TCRdb holds only the in-frame ones, with some missing. The sample consists of about 300,000 clones, 70% to 90% of them appearing once. Sequencing was performed on peripheral blood. These receptors were taken from a man between 70 and 80 years old with acute or convalescent COVID-19.

The V gene is TRBV4-2, the J gene TRBJ2-2, with TRBD2 matching 9 bases. J was trimmed by 6 bases and V by 0 bases; bases with no gene match: 8. CDR1 and CDR2 (germline): LGHNA, YNFKEQ. This CDR3 has 17 residues. DNA of the CDR3: TGTGCCAGCAGCCAAGACAGCGATAGCGGGAGATCCGGGGAGCTGTTTTTT. Translation gives CASSQDSDSGRSGELFF.

The rearrangement joins TRBV5-1 to TRBJ2-5; 7 bases align to TRBD1. CDR1 and CDR2 (germline): SGHRS, YFSETQ. The ends lost 7 bases at V and 2 bases at J; junction bases unmatched: 8. This CDR3 has 14 amino acids. The CDR3 is CASRDSSHQETQYF. As DNA, the CDR3 is TGCGCCAGCCGGGACAGTTCACATCAAGAGACCCAGTACTTC.

The CDR3 region has the DNA TGTGCCACCAGTGATTTGGACGCGACAGGGATGCAAGAGCAGTACTTC. Its protein is CATSDLDATGMQEQYF. The V and J genes are TRBV24-1 and TRBJ2-7; TRBD1 agrees at 7 bases. From germline, CDR1 is KGHDR and CDR2 SFDVKD. This CDR3 region has 16 residues. With 0 bases clipped from V and 7 bases from J, the junction kept 11 bases outside the gene matches.

The CDR3 DNA sequence: TGTGCCAGCAGTTTACAGGGAGATACGCAGTATTTT. This codes for CASSLQGDTQYF. The V call is TRBV28, the J call TRBJ2-3; perhaps TRBD1 as D (5 bases). Between the trimmed V and J ends, which lost 2 bases and 5 bases, there was a span of 5 bases. CDR1 is MDHEN and CDR2 is SYDVKM in the germline V gene. The CDR3 length is 12 residues.

CDR3 protein: CASSSPGLSSYNEQFF. CDR3 nucleotide sequence: TGTGCCAGTAGTTCCCCCGGACTGAGCTCCTACAATGAGCAGTTCTTC. V gene TRBV19 combines with J gene TRBJ2-1; D possibly corresponds to TRBD2 (5 bases). CDR3 length equals 16 residues. V was clipped by 5 bases and J by 0 bases, with 14 bases between them. CDR1 and CDR2 from the germline V gene are LNHDA and SQIVND (reference sequence).